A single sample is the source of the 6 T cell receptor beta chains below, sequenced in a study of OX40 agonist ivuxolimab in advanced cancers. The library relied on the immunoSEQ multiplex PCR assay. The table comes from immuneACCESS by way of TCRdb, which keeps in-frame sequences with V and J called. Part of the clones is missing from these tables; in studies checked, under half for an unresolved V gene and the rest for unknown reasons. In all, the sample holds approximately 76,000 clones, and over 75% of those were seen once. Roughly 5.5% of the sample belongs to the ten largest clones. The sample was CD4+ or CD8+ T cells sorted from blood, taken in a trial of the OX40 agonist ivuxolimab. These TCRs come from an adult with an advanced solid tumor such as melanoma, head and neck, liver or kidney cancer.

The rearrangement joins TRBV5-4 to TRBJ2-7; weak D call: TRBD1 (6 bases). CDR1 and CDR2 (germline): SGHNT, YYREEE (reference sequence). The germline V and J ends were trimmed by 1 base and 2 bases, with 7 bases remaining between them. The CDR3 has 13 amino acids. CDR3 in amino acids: CASSLHRAYEQYF. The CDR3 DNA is TGTGCCAGCAGCTTGCACAGGGCCTACGAGCAGTACTTC.

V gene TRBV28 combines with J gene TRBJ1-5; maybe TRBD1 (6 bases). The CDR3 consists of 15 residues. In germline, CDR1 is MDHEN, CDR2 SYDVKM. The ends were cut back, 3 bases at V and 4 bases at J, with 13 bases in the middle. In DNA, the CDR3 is TGTGCCAGCAGTTTGGTCAGGGGACGGAATCAGCCCCAGCATTTT. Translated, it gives CASSLVRGRNQPQHF. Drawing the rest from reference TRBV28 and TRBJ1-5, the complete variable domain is DVKVTQSSRYLVKRTGEKVFLECVQDMDHENMFWYRQDPGLGLRLIYFSYDVKMKEKGDIPEGYSVSREKKERFSLILESASTNQTSMYLCASSLVRGRNQPQHFGDGTRLSIL.

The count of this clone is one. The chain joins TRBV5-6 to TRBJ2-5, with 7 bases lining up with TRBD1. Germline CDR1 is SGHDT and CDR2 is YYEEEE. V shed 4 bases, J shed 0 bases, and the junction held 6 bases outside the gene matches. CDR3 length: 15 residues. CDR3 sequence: CASSDRDSYQETQYF. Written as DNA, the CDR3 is TGTGCCAGCAGCGACCGGGACAGTTACCAAGAGACCCAGTACTTC. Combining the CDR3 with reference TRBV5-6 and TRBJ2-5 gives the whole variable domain DAGVTQSPTHLIKTRGQQVTLRCSPKSGHDTVSWYQQALGQGPQFIFQYYEEEERQRGNFPDRFSGHQFPNYSSELNVNALLLGDSALYLCASSDRDSYQETQYFGPGTRLLVL.

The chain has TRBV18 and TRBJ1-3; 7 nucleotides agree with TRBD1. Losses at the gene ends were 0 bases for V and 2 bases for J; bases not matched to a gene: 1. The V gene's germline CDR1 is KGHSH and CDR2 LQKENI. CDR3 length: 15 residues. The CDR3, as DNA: TGTGCCAGCTCACCACCGACAGGGACTGGAAACACCATATATTTT. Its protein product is CASSPPTGTGNTIYF.

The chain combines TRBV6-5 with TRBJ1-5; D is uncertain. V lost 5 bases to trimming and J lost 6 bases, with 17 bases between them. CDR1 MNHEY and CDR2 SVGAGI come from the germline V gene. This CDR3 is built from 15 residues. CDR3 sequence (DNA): TGTGCCAGCAGTCGGCGGGATCCAGGAATTCAGCCCCAGCATTTT. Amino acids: CASSRRDPGIQPQHF.

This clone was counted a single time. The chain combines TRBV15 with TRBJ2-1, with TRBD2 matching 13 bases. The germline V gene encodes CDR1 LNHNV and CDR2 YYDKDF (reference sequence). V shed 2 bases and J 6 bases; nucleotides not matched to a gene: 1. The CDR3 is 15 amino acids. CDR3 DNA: TGTGCCACCAGCAGAACTAGCGGGGGGGCCAATGAGCAGTTCTTC. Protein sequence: CATSRTSGGANEQFF. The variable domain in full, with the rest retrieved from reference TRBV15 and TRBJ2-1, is DAMVIQNPRYQVTQFGKPVTLSCSQTLNHNVMYWYQQKSSQAPKLLFHYYDKDFNNEADTPDNFQSRRPNTSFCFLDIRSPGLGDTAMYLCATSRTSGGANEQFFGPGTRLTVL.